The present T cell receptor (beta chain) was sequenced within a study of cytomegalovirus exposure and HLA in healthy donors. Per germline, CDR1 MNHNY and CDR2 SVGAGI (reference sequence). The germline V and J ends were trimmed by 5 bases and 0 bases, with 12 bases remaining between them. CDR3 length: 15 residues. Using immunoSEQ multiplex PCR, the repertoire was profiled, and TCRdb retains in-frame clones only, with some absent. The sample contains roughly 200,000 clones, around nine tenths of which appear only once. The sequence came from a man aged 25-45 years in good health and CMV-seropositive. The genes are TRBV6-6 and TRBJ2-3; D is possibly TRBD2 (6 bases). The material sequenced was PBMCs. The CDR3 protein is CASSPTGLSTDTQYF. The CDR3 nucleotides read TGTGCCAGCAGTCCGACGGGACTTAGCACAGATACGCAGTATTTT.